Each of the 28 T cell receptor beta chains below was sequenced from the same sample in a study of T cell clonality in common variable immunodeficiency (dated by TCRdb to between 2015 and 2017). Antigens for these TCRs are unknown. Receptors were amplified or captured by the immunoSEQ multiplex PCR assay. TCRdb retrieved this table from immuneACCESS and kept in-frame rearrangements only. Not all clones are present; in checked studies, unresolved V genes account for under half, and no reason is known for the remainder. The sample has about 21,000 clones on record, with no singletons. Jointly, the top ten make up around 2% of the sample. Overall study results and their limits: CVID TCRbeta sequences reportedly showed fewer deletions and N-nucleotide insertions and lacked highly modified clones with 13 or more V deletions.

Sequenced input: peripheral blood mononuclear cells. Receptors were obtained from a human donor with common variable immunodeficiency.

At least ten counts were recorded for this clone. At one end, the junction sequence differs from germline, possibly due to a read error. The read stops 3 residues short of the end of the CDR3; the missing end is completed from the germline J gene. This chain uses TRBV4-2 with TRBJ2-7; 7 nucleotides line up with TRBD1. The germline V gene has CDR1 LGHNA and CDR2 YNFKEQ. The length of the CDR3 is 14 residues. The CDR3 sequence is CASSHAPGQYEQYF. Incomplete CDR3 DNA: TGCGCCAGCAGCCACGCCCCGGGACAGTACGAG.

There are many counts of this clone. The read ends 3 residues shy of where the CDR3 ends; the end is completed using the germline J gene. This sample includes further DNA sequences coding for the same CDR3. The chain has TRBV5-6 and TRBJ1-6; D is ambiguous. Germline CDR1 is SGHDT and CDR2 is YYEEEE. V lost 5 bases and J 9 bases, leaving 15 bases between the germline ends. The CDR3 spans 14 residues. CDR3 DNA (partial): TGTGCCAGCAGTGCCCGTCGGCAGGTTTCACCC. Translation: CASSARRQVSP. The whole CDR3 sequence is CASSARRQVSPLHF.

This clone has ten or more counts. The read is 3 residues too short to cover the CDR3 end, so that end is filled in from the germline J gene. V and J are TRBV19 and TRBJ2-3; 9 nucleotides agree with TRBD1. Germline values: CDR1 LNHDA, CDR2 SQIVND (reference sequence). With V trimmed by 7 bases and J by 3 bases, 5 bases remained unmatched. The CDR3 covers 14 residues. CDR3 region: CASNDRGVTDTQYF. CDR3 bases read: TGTGCCAGTAATGACAGGGGGGTTACAGATACG.

This clone occurred many times. The CDR3 end lies 3 residues beyond the end of the read and is filled in from the germline J gene. The V and J genes are TRBV2 and TRBJ2-7; TRBD2 might be the D (6 bases). Germline CDR1 reads SNHLY; CDR2 reads FYNNEI. The V and J ends lost 3 bases and 5 bases respectively, with 8 bases between them. This CDR3 has 12 residues. CDR3 bases read: TGTGCCAGCAGTGAGTGGAGGGACGAG. Residues: CASSEWRDE. The entire CDR3 sequence reads CASSEWRDEQYF.

This clone was observed a handful of times. The sequenced fragment ends 3 residues before the CDR3 boundary, so the rest is inferred from the germline J gene. The chain has TRBV19 and TRBJ1-2, with 7 bases matching TRBD1. J lost 7 bases, V lost 4 bases, and 12 bases had no gene match. The CDR3 runs to 15 residues. Looked up from germline, CDR1 is LNHDA and CDR2 is SQIVND (reference sequence). The CDR3 spells CASSSRDRGRSGYTF. CDR3 bases read: TGTGCCAGTAGTAGCCGGGACAGAGGGCGAAGTGGC.

This clone showed up many times. Read sequence stops 3 residues before the CDR3 end, and the germline J gene provides the missing end. V and J are TRBV7-6 and TRBJ1-2; 9 nucleotides align to TRBD1. CDR1 and CDR2 from the germline V gene are SGHVS and FNYEAQ. There are 15 residues in the CDR3. The V segment lost 1 base and the J segment 4 bases; nucleotides outside the gene matches: 4. The CDR3 protein is CASSLVGQGTYGYTF. The sequenced CDR3 bases are TGTGCCAGCAGCTTAGTAGGACAGGGGACCTATGGC.

At least ten counts were recorded for this clone. Sequencing ends 3 residues short of the CDR3 end; the germline J gene provides the rest. V usage is TRBV27 and J usage is TRBJ2-1; maybe TRBD2 (7 bases). V was cut by 3 bases and J by 3 bases, with 18 bases left in between. This CDR3 is 17 amino acids long. CDR1 MNHEY and CDR2 SMNVEV come from the germline V gene (reference sequence). Partial CDR3 DNA: TGTGCCAGCAGTTTCCCGCCGGCGGGGGCGGACTACAATGAG. It yields the protein CASSFPPAGADYNE. The whole CDR3 sequence reads CASSFPPAGADYNEQFF.

In its sample, this clone was seen many times. The CDR3 goes on 3 residues after the read ends, and that part is filled in from the germline J gene. The V and J genes are TRBV6-2 or TRBV6-3 and TRBJ1-4; a possible D gene is TRBD1 (6 bases). The CDR3 runs 15 residues. Germline V CDR1 and CDR2: MNHEY, SVGEGT. V lost 7 bases and J 2 bases, leaving 14 bases between the germline ends. The CDR3 sequence: CASNSGTRTNEKLFF. The covered CDR3 bases are TGTGCCAGCAATTCCGGGACAAGGACTAATGAAAAA.

Many counts were recorded for this clone. The missing CDR3 end, 3 residues past where the read stops, is filled in from the germline J gene. The J gene is TRBJ2-2, the V gene TRBV4-1; 7 bases fit TRBD2. CDR1 and CDR2 from the germline V gene are MGHRA and YSYEKL. The CDR3 covers 15 residues. The V segment lost 4 bases and the J segment 5 bases; nucleotides outside the gene matches: 7. Partial CDR3 DNA: TGCGCCAGCAGCCGGAGGGCCGGGGGGACCGGGGAG. As protein: CASSRRAGGTGE. The CDR3 as a whole reads CASSRRAGGTGELFF.

This clone was seen many times. The read halts 3 residues ahead of the CDR3 end, with the missing end drawn from the germline J gene. The J gene is TRBJ2-5, the V gene TRBV7-2, with D uncertain. Germline-derived CDR1 and CDR2 are SGHTA and FQGNSA. This CDR3 spans 13 amino acids. V was pared by 3 bases and J by 4 bases, with 9 bases between. CDR3 DNA, as far as it was read: TGTGCCAGCAGCTTGGGCAGTGGAGAGACC. Translated, it gives CASSLGSGET. The whole CDR3 is CASSLGSGETQYF.

This clone was seen at least ten times. Incomplete CDR3 DNA: TGTGCCTGGAGCCTTAACAGGGAAACTGAA. Its translation is CAWSLNRETE. The whole CDR3 region reads CAWSLNRETEAFF. The rearrangement joins TRBV30 to TRBJ1-1; a weak D match, TRBD1 (6 bases). Read data end 3 residues before the CDR3 end; the end is taken from the germline J gene. The germline V gene has CDR1 GTSNPN and CDR2 SVGIG (reference sequence). Trimming took 3 bases from V and 5 from J, leaving 13 bases between them. The CDR3 covers 13 residues.

This clone came up many times. The junction departs from germline at one end; a sequencing error may be responsible. The sequenced fragment ends 3 residues before the CDR3 boundary, so the rest is inferred from the germline J gene. V usage is TRBV4-2 and J usage is TRBJ2-7; perhaps TRBD2 as D (6 bases). The CDR3 runs 15 residues. Per germline, CDR1 LGHNA and CDR2 YNFKEQ. The CDR3 is CASSQLGGNSYEQYF. Incomplete CDR3 DNA: TGCGCCAGCAGCCAACTTGGGGGGAACTCCTACGAG.

This clone was recorded at least ten times. CDR3 DNA (partial): TGTGCCAGCAGTGGTGACAGCTACGAG. It specifies CASSGDSYE. Given in full, the CDR3 is CASSGDSYEQYF. V gene TRBV2 combines with J gene TRBJ2-7; possible D gene TRBD1, 5 bases. The read ends 3 residues early relative to the CDR3; the germline J gene fills the gap. CDR3 length: 12 residues. Germline values: CDR1 SNHLY, CDR2 FYNNEI. Trimming pared 4 bases from V and 3 bases from J, leaving 7 bases between.

This clone has ten or more counts. The CDR3 end is not reached by the read, which stops 3 residues before it; the germline J gene fills it in. The rearrangement joins TRBV5-1 to TRBJ1-6; D ambiguous. Germline assignment: CDR1 SGHRS and CDR2 YFSETQ. The ends were cut back, 1 base at V and 4 bases at J, with 6 bases in the middle. The CDR3 totals 14 residues. CDR3 sequence: CASSLPGYNSPLHF. The DNA read from the CDR3 is TGCGCCAGCAGCTTGCCGGGTTATAATTCACCC.

In this sample, this clone turned up many times. The DNA ends 3 residues before the CDR3 does, and the rest of the CDR3 is filled in from the germline J gene. The rearrangement joins TRBV20-1 to TRBJ2-5; the D is unclear. The CDR3 runs 14 residues. CDR1 DFQATT and CDR2 SNEGSKA come from the germline V gene (reference sequence). The germline V and J ends were trimmed by 1 base and 2 bases, with 11 bases remaining between them. Partial CDR3 DNA: TGCAGTGCTAGAGCGGTAGCTCAACAAGAGACC. Translating it yields CSARAVAQQET. The complete CDR3 sequence is CSARAVAQQETQYF.

The table lists this clone with many counts. The read falls 3 residues short of the CDR3 end, and the missing part is taken from the germline J gene. The chain couples TRBV20-1 to TRBJ2-5; 8 bases map to TRBD2. This CDR3 is 15 amino acids long. V trimming: 5 bases; J trimming: 7 bases; junction bases outside the gene matches: 15. Germline values: CDR1 DFQATT, CDR2 SNEGSKA (reference sequence). The DNA read from the CDR3 is TGCAGTGCTCAGACTAGCGAGAGACAAGAGGGGACC. Protein sequence: CSAQTSERQEGT. The entire CDR3 protein is CSAQTSERQEGTQYF.

This clone has a count of ten or more. The CDR3 goes on 3 residues after the read ends, and that part is filled in from the germline J gene. This chain uses TRBV4-1 with TRBJ2-5; a possible D gene is TRBD1 (8 bases). V shed 6 bases and J shed 4 bases, with 15 bases lying between them. The V gene's germline CDR1 is MGHRA and CDR2 YSYEKL. The length of the CDR3 is 14 residues. CDR3 loop: CASRMTGEGETQYF. CDR3 DNA (partial): TGCGCCAGCAGAATGACAGGGGAGGGAGAGACC.

This clone was recorded many times. The read is 3 residues too short to cover the CDR3 end, so that end is filled in from the germline J gene. The chain employs TRBV6-2 or TRBV6-3 and TRBJ2-5, with D maybe TRBD2 (5 bases). The V gene's germline CDR1 is MNHEY and CDR2 SVGEGT. This CDR3 spans 15 amino acids. V gave up 10 bases and J gave up 3 bases, with 21 bases separating them. CDR3 bases read: TGTGCCACCGTAGGCGGGCCCCGAGACAAAGAGACC. It specifies CATVGGPRDKET. The full CDR3 sequence reads CATVGGPRDKETQYF.

This clone has a count of ten or more. The CDR3 goes on 3 residues after the read ends, and that part is filled in from the germline J gene. This chain joins TRBV5-1 and TRBJ2-3, with 8 positions matching TRBD1. The germline CDR1 and CDR2 sequences are SGHRS and YFSETQ. The CDR3 is 15 residues long. J lost 3 bases, V lost 3 bases, and 6 bases had no gene match. CDR3 in amino acids: CASSWTGKGTDTQYF. CDR3 DNA, as far as it was read: TGCGCCAGCAGCTGGACAGGGAAAGGAACAGATACG.

This clone has at least ten counts. Sequencing ends 3 residues short of the CDR3 end; the germline J gene provides the rest. The chain couples TRBV5-1 to TRBJ2-1, with a tentative D call TRBD2 (7 bases). Trimming took 7 bases from V and 7 from J, leaving 18 bases between them. This CDR3 spans 14 amino acids. Germline V lookup: CDR1 SGHRS, CDR2 YFSETQ. Incomplete CDR3 DNA: TGCGCCAGCGGGTCGGGGGGCAGTGTAAATGAG. Its protein is CASGSGGSVNE. The full CDR3 protein is CASGSGGSVNEQFF.

This clone was observed many times. The read ends 3 residues before the CDR3 terminus; that terminus is restored from the germline J gene. The V call is TRBV7-6, the J call TRBJ1-2; D remains unclear. V lost 2 bases and J 3 bases, leaving 7 bases between the germline ends. CDR3 size: 13 residues. CDR1 and CDR2 from the germline V gene are SGHVS and FNYEAQ. Partial CDR3 DNA: TGTGCCAGCAGCTTAAGCGGGCACTATGGC. It translates to CASSLSGHYG. The whole CDR3 is CASSLSGHYGYTF.

This clone was detected ten times or more. The read falls 3 residues short of the CDR3 end, and the missing part is taken from the germline J gene. The gene calls are TRBV13 and TRBJ2-3; 12 bases match TRBD2. J gave up 0 bases and V 0 bases, and 4 bases lay outside the gene matches. Per germline, CDR1 PRHDT and CDR2 FYEKMQ (reference sequence). The CDR3 spans 18 residues. The CDR3 protein is CASSLGLAGGLSTDTQYF. CDR3 DNA, as far as it was read: TGTGCCAGCAGCTTAGGCCTAGCGGGGGGGCTTAGCACAGATACG.

This clone was recorded at least ten times. Read data end 3 residues before the CDR3 end; the end is taken from the germline J gene. This chain connects TRBV19 to TRBJ1-5; 8 nucleotides line up with TRBD1. The J segment lost 7 bases and the V segment lost 7 bases, leaving 12 bases of the junction unmatched. Germline values: CDR1 LNHDA, CDR2 SQIVND (reference sequence). CDR3 size: 15 residues. The CDR3 spells CASKIGRGPNQPQHF. CDR3 bases read: TGTGCCAGTAAGATTGGCAGGGGGCCCAACCAGCCC.

This clone was picked up many times. The sequenced fragment ends 3 residues before the CDR3 boundary, so the rest is inferred from the germline J gene. The chain carries TRBV12-3 or TRBV12-4 and TRBJ2-3; TRBD1 matches 7 bases. This CDR3 spans 14 amino acids. V gave up 5 bases and J gave up 6 bases; unmatched junction bases: 8. CDR3 sequence: CASSENTGADTQYF. The sequenced part of the CDR3 DNA is TGTGCCAGCAGTGAAAATACAGGGGCCGATACG.

In its sample, this clone was seen many times. The missing CDR3 end, 3 residues past where the read stops, is filled in from the germline J gene. The chain carries TRBV5-1 and TRBJ2-7; the D gene is possibly TRBD2 (6 bases). The CDR3 runs 15 residues. Germline values: CDR1 SGHRS, CDR2 YFSETQ. With 2 bases removed from V and 0 bases from J, the gap between germline ends came to 12 bases. CDR3 amino acids: CASSLWGLSSYEQYF. The sequenced CDR3 bases are TGCGCCAGCAGCTTATGGGGACTTAGCTCCTACGAG.

With respect to this clone: Sequencing ends 3 residues short of the CDR3 end; the germline J gene provides the rest. The identical CDR3 is also encoded by other nucleotide sequences in the sample. This chain joins TRBV2 and TRBJ2-5; D possibly corresponds to TRBD1 (8 bases). The ends were cut back, 6 bases at V and 4 bases at J, with 24 bases in the middle. CDR1 and CDR2 (germline): SNHLY, FYNNEI. The CDR3 totals 17 residues. This chain's CDR3 is CASSKDREGLFGETQYF. The CDR3 bases that were read are TGTGCCAGCAGCAAGGACAGGGAGGGACTGTTTGGAGAGACC.

In this sample, this clone turned up a few times. The CDR3 extends 3 residues past the end of the read, so its final part is completed from the germline J gene. The rearrangement links TRBV11-3 to TRBJ2-2; 10 bases are shared with TRBD1. The V gene's germline CDR1 is SGHNT and CDR2 YENEEA. This CDR3 contains 15 residues. V was pared by 5 bases and J by 6 bases, with 6 bases of the junction left unmatched. CDR3 DNA, as far as it was read: TGTGCCAGCAGCCCGGACAGGGGGTCACCCGGGGAG. This gives the protein CASSPDRGSPGE. The whole CDR3 is CASSPDRGSPGELFF.

This clone occurred many times. The missing CDR3 end, 3 residues past where the read stops, is filled in from the germline J gene. V and J are TRBV20-1 and TRBJ2-4, with 7 bases aligning to TRBD2. The CDR3 is 17 amino acids. The ends lost 0 bases at V and 1 base at J; junction bases unmatched: 9. Germline assignment: CDR1 DFQATT and CDR2 SNEGSKA (reference sequence). CDR3 DNA (partial): TGCAGTGCTAGAGATGGGGGACTACCAGCCGCCAAAAACATT. Encoded protein: CSARDGGLPAAKNI. The whole CDR3 region reads CSARDGGLPAAKNIQYF.